This T cell receptor (beta chain) originates from a study of blood T cells in healthy people across ages. CDR1 and CDR2 (germline): LNHNV, YYDKDF (reference sequence). The CDR3 consists of 15 residues. V lost 1 base, J lost 3 bases, and 12 bases lay in between. This clonotype was picked up one time. The target antigen is unknown. A second PCR, run for about 6 to 12 cycles, used a sample-barcoded 5' primer plus a J-beta primer mix. A 12-random-nucleotide template-switch adaptor tagged each cDNA molecule. Per-sample output comprised a minimum of 3 million paired-end reads containing CDR3. TCRdb reanalysed the 5' RACE reads using MiXCR and keeps one entry per CDR3 protein. The repertoire holds a few hundred thousand distinct CDR3 sequences, around 27% seen once, with 3% to 4.5% in the top ten. Isolation recovered at least 6.5 million PBMCs from every sample. Study-wide findings and caveats: PBMCs were not sorted, which prevented a conclusive comparison of naive versus antigen-experienced cells.

This same sample was also taken into another study, of T cells of mothers and their children.

The chain employs TRBV15 and TRBJ1-1; a weak D match, TRBD1 (6 bases). The sequencing sample was made of blood. This TCR derives from a boy aged 2 to 10 in good health. CDR3 loop: CATSRGIGGDTEAFF. Written as DNA, the CDR3 is TGTGCCACCAGCAGAGGAATAGGGGGGGACACTGAAGCTTTCTTT. Drawing the rest from reference TRBV15 and TRBJ1-1, the complete variable domain is DAMVIQNPRYQVTQFGKPVTLSCSQTLNHNVMYWYQQKSSQAPKLLFHYYDKDFNNEADTPDNFQSRRPNTSFCFLDIRSPGLGDTAMYLCATSRGIGGDTEAFFGQGTRLTVV.